This T cell receptor (beta chain) was profiled in a study of neurological immune-mediated disorders. This clonotype was picked up many times. Its antigen is as yet unknown. The cDNA was generated by 5'RACE with 10-nucleotide random UMIs. TCRdb redid the calling of the 5' RACE reads with MiXCR, one entry per CDR3 protein. Counted here are around 49,000 distinct CDR3 sequences, 10% occurring once; the ten biggest clones make up roughly 1.5%. Specified time point: longitudinal time-point 1 (baseline). Unsorted libraries were derived from 2 million PBMCs stored at -80 C. The CDR3 loop spans 11 amino acids. The germline V and J ends were trimmed by 6 bases and 2 bases, with 4 bases remaining between them. Points from the study as a whole: HTLV-1-associated myelopathy displayed the greatest TCR clonal expansion, and multiple sclerosis exhibited the smallest, lower than that of healthy controls. The absence of shared CDR3 amino acid sequences among expanded clones across subjects suggests private repertoires in all groups.

The clonotype originates from a woman between 40 and 55 years old in good health. The sample taken for sequencing was PBMCs. This chain joins TRBV12-3 or TRBV12-4 and TRBJ1-1; D gene unclear. For the CDR3, the DNA is TGTGCCAGCAGACACAACACTGAAGCTTTCTTT. Translated: CASRHNTEAFF.